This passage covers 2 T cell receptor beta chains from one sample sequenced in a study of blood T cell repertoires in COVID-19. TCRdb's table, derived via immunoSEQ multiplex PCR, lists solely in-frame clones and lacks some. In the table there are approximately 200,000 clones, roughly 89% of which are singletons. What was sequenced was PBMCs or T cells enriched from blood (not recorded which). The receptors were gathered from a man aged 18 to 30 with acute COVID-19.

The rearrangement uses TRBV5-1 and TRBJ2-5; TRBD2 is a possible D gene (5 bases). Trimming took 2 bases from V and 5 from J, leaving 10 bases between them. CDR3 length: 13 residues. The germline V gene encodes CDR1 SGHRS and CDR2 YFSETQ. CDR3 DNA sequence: TGCGCCAGCAGCTTTAATTCGGGGGAGACCCAGTACTTC. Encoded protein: CASSFNSGETQYF.

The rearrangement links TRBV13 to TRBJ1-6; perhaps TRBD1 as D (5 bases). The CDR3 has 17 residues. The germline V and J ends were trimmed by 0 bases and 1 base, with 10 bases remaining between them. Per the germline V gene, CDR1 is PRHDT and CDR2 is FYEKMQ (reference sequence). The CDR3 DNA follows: TGTGCCAGCAGCTTAGGGGAGGGGACGTCCTATAATTCACCCCTCCACTTT. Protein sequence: CASSLGEGTSYNSPLHF.